The 17 T cell receptor beta chains below were found in one sample sequenced in a study of graft-versus-host responses after intestinal transplantation (dated by TCRdb to the early 2020s). Receptors were amplified or captured by the immunoSEQ multiplex PCR assay. TCRdb provides this immuneACCESS table in a form limited to in-frame rearrangements. Some clones are lacking; in checked studies, under half of them reflect an unresolved V gene, and why the rest are absent is not known. In all, the sample holds 95,000 or so clones, and around 90% of those were seen once. Of the sample, about 15% is held by the ten largest clones. Source: PBMCs, taken approximately 420 days after intestinal transplant. These receptors all stem from a human patient who received an intestinal transplant, so some T cells may come from the graft donor.

The chain couples TRBV30 to TRBJ2-7; D is possibly TRBD1 (6 bases). CDR3 size: 11 residues. V lost 1 base and J lost 9, with 10 bases in between. Germline V gives CDR1 GTSNPN, CDR2 SVGIG (reference sequence). The CDR3 nucleotides read TGTGCCTGGAGTGAGGGGGACGGGCAGTACTTC. Its protein product is CAWSEGDGQYF. The full variable domain, completed using reference TRBV30 and TRBJ2-7, is SQTIHQWPATLVQPVGSPLSLECTVEGTSNPNLYWYRQAAGRGLQLLFYSVGIGQISSEVPQNLSASRPQDRQFILSSKKLLLSDSGFYLCAWSEGDGQYFGPGTRLTVT.

The chain joins TRBV29-1 to TRBJ1-1, with D maybe TRBD1 (5 bases). The CDR3 is made up of 12 amino acids. The ends were cut back, 7 bases at V and 2 bases at J, with 11 bases in the middle. CDR1 and CDR2 (germline): SQVTM, ANQGSEA. CDR3: CSAGGLNTEAFF. Here the CDR3 DNA reads TGCAGCGCCGGGGGTCTCAACACTGAAGCTTTCTTT.

The sample holds one count of this clone. This rearrangement joins TRBV6-5 to TRBJ1-1; no definite D call. This CDR3 has 12 residues. With 0 bases removed from V and 2 bases from J, the gap between germline ends came to 1 base. CDR1 is MNHEY and CDR2 is SVGAGI in the germline V gene. The CDR3 here is CASSYSNTEAFF. Written as DNA, the CDR3 is TGTGCCAGCAGTTACTCAAACACTGAAGCTTTCTTT.

This chain uses TRBV9 with TRBJ2-1; no definite D call. The V gene lost 0 bases and the J gene lost 6 bases, with 4 bases spanning the gap. CDR1 is SGDLS, CDR2 YYNGEE, per germline. The CDR3 covers 12 residues. CDR3 in DNA: TGTGCCAGCAGCGTAGACGGCAATGAGCAGTTCTTC. This codes for CASSVDGNEQFF.

The genes are TRBV11-3 and TRBJ2-3; tentatively, D is TRBD2 (6 bases). The CDR3 sequence is 11 residues long. CDR1 is SGHNT, CDR2 YENEEA, per germline. V lost 5 bases and J 8 bases, leaving 8 bases between the germline ends. Written as DNA, the CDR3 is TGTGCCAGCAGCCCCGGGGGTACGCAGTATTTT. Its translation: CASSPGGTQYF.

The chain employs TRBV5-1 and TRBJ1-1, with D perhaps matching TRBD1 (6 bases). V lost 0 bases, J lost 5 bases, and 17 bases lay in between. This CDR3 spans 16 amino acids. CDR1 is SGHRS and CDR2 is YFSETQ in the germline V gene. The DNA of the CDR3 is TGCGCCAGCAGCTTGGGGGTGGCAGGGGCGGGAACTGAAGCTTTCTTT. It yields the protein CASSLGVAGAGTEAFF.

This clone was seen a few times. The chain has TRBV5-6 and TRBJ2-3; TRBD1 agrees at 8 bases. Unmatched junction bases numbered 9, after V lost 0 bases and J lost 6 bases. Germline lookup yields CDR1 SGHDT and CDR2 YYEEEE. There are 16 residues in the CDR3. The CDR3 DNA follows: TGTGCCAGCAGCTTGGGGGCAGGGGGCGGTCGGGATACGCAGTATTTT. The encoded protein is CASSLGAGGGRDTQYF.

This clone has only one observation. CDR3 nucleotides: TGTGCCAGCAGTTCCGACCTACAGGGGAGCGATGGCTACACCTTC. It encodes CASSSDLQGSDGYTF. The chain couples TRBV27 to TRBJ1-2, with 7 positions matching TRBD1. The V gene end was trimmed by 4 bases and the J gene end by 6 bases; junction bases not matched to a gene: 11. The CDR3 length is 15 residues. Germline V gene lookup returns CDR1 MNHEY and CDR2 SMNVEV (reference sequence).

V is TRBV6-1 and J is TRBJ2-5; TRBD1 aligns across 9 bases. The closer fit of TRBJ2-7 to the DNA end suggests the J call may be wrong. CDR1 is MNHNS and CDR2 is SASEGT in the germline V gene. The CDR3 sequence is 16 residues long. The CDR3 sequence: CASSGGLGTGPYEQYF. The DNA for the CDR3 is TGTGCCAGCAGTGGAGGGTTGGGGACAGGGCCCTACGAGCAGTACTTC.

The rearrangement uses TRBV13 and TRBJ2-1, with 11 bases fitting TRBD2. Germline trimming cut 4 bases from V and 1 base from J; bases unmatched to any gene: 6. This CDR3 comprises 17 residues. Germline V CDR1 and CDR2: PRHDT, FYEKMQ (reference sequence). In nucleotides, the CDR3 is TGTGCCAGCAGCTGGGGACTAGCGGAGAGGTCCTACAATGAGCAGTTCTTC. Translated: CASSWGLAERSYNEQFF.

The V gene is TRBV5-1, the J gene TRBJ2-2; 7 bases line up with TRBD2. CDR3 size: 15 residues. The trim removed 5 bases at V and 3 bases at J, leaving 7 bases unmatched. Per germline, CDR1 SGHRS and CDR2 YFSETQ. CDR3 in DNA: TGCGCCAGCAGTCAGGAGCGGGGCTACACCGGGGAGCTGTTTTTT. Protein product: CASSQERGYTGELFF.

This chain joins TRBV6-6 and TRBJ1-5, with TRBD1 identical over 7 bases. Germline CDR1 MNHNY, CDR2 SVGAGI (reference sequence). The CDR3 covers 15 residues. J lost 2 bases, V lost 3 bases, and 4 bases had no gene match. This CDR3 is CASSYNRGGNQPQHF. DNA of the CDR3: TGTGCCAGCAGTTATAACAGGGGTGGCAATCAGCCCCAGCATTTT.

Comment on this clone: The junction shows a germline mismatch at one end, possibly a read error. The CDR3 coding sequence is TGCGCCAACAGCCAGAGGCCGGGCGCCTACGAGCAGTACTTC. Amino acids: CANSQRPGAYEQYF. The V gene is TRBV4-1, the J gene TRBJ2-7; no reliable D call. CDR3 length equals 14 residues. Germline loops: CDR1 MGHRA, CDR2 YSYEKL.

The chain has TRBV29-1 and TRBJ1-2; TRBD1 agrees at 8 bases. The CDR3 totals 13 residues. CDR1 SQVTM and CDR2 ANQGSEA come from the germline V gene. The V gene end was trimmed by 7 bases and the J gene end by 7 bases; junction bases not matched to a gene: 11. The CDR3 DNA is TGCAGCGCCGCACAGGGGGGTGAGCGTGGCTACACCTTC. This translates into CSAAQGGERGYTF.

The CDR3 protein is CASSSLSATNEKLFF. The CDR3 region has the DNA TGTGCCAGCAGCTCATTATCCGCAACTAATGAAAAACTGTTTTTT. The chain carries TRBV9 and TRBJ1-4; D gene unclear. The CDR3 is 15 amino acids. The germline V and J ends were trimmed by 4 bases and 0 bases, with 10 bases remaining between them. The germline V gene encodes CDR1 SGDLS and CDR2 YYNGEE.

This chain joins TRBV5-4 and TRBJ1-2, with 7 bases identical to TRBD1. J lost 4 bases, V lost 3 bases, and 3 bases had no gene match. Germline V gene lookup returns CDR1 SGHNT and CDR2 YYREEE (reference sequence). This CDR3 comprises 13 residues. The chain's CDR3 is CASSSDRIYGYTF. The CDR3 DNA follows: TGTGCCAGCAGCTCGGACAGGATCTATGGCTACACCTTC.

The rearrangement links TRBV6-4 to TRBJ2-1, with 8 positions matching TRBD2. CDR1 and CDR2 (germline): MRHNA, SNTAGT. The V segment lost 5 bases and the J segment 6 bases; nucleotides outside the gene matches: 9. The length of the CDR3 is 15 residues. CDR3 DNA sequence: TGTGCCAGCAGTATAGCCTCCGGGGGGGTCAATGAGCAGTTCTTC. This translates into CASSIASGGVNEQFF.